This entry features one T cell receptor (beta chain) sequence. The source of the sample is a study of blood T cell repertoires in COVID-19. About the study: Samples representing acute and convalescent COVID-19 were sourced from the United States, Italy and Spain.

CDR1 LGHDT and CDR2 YNNKEL come from the germline V gene (reference sequence). V lost 4 bases, J lost 2 bases, and 7 bases stayed unmatched. This CDR3 contains 17 residues. Sequencing used immunoSEQ multiplex PCR; TCRdb keeps in-frame clones, though not all of them. The sample has 150,000 to 200,000 clones, roughly 85% seen once. Sequenced sample: peripheral blood. The chain joins TRBV3-1 (or the pseudogene TRBV3-2) to TRBJ2-3; 12 bases line up with TRBD2. The sequence was obtained from a man aged 55 to 69 with acute or convalescent COVID-19. CDR3 amino acids: CASSPSTSGRNTDTQYF. CDR3 sequence (DNA): TGTGCCAGCAGCCCGTCTACTAGCGGGAGGAACACAGATACGCAGTATTTT.